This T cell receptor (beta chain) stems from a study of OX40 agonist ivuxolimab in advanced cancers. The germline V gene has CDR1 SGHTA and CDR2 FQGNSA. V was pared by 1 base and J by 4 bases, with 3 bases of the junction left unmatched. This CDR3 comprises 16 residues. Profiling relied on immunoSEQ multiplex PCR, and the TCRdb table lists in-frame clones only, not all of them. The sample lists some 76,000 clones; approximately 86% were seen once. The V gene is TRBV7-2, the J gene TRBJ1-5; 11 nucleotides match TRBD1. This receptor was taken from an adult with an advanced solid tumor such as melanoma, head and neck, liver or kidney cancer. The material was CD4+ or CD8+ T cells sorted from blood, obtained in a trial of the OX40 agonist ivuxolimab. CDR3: CASSLVGTGGNQPQHF. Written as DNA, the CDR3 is TGTGCCAGCAGCTTAGTCGGGACAGGGGGAAATCAGCCCCAGCATTTT.